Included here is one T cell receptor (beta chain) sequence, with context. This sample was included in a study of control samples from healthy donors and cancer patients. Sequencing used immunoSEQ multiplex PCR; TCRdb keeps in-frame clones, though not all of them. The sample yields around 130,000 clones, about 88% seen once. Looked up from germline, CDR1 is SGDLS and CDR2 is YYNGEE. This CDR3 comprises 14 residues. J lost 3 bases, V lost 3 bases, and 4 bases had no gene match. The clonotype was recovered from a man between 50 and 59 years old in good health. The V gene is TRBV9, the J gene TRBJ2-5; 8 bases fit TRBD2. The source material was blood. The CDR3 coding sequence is TGTGCCAGCAGCGCTCAACTAGCGGAAGAGACCCAGTACTTC. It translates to CASSAQLAEETQYF.